What follows are 2 T cell receptor beta chains derived from one specimen sequenced in a study of shared clonotypes between healthy human individuals (dated by TCRdb to 2019 to 2021). Receptors were amplified or captured by the immunoSEQ multiplex PCR assay. TCRdb took this table from immuneACCESS and kept in-frame rearrangements with V and J called. Such tables lack part of the clones; where checked against another copy, unresolved V genes explain under half of the gap, and the rest is unexplained. The sample contains about half a million clones, around 85% of them found a single time. Roughly an eighth of the sample rests with the top ten. Material for sequencing was PBMCs. The receptors come from a woman aged 40 to 55 in good health. Some clones in this sample may be carry-over from other donors' samples.

This clone was counted a few times. The genes are TRBV7-9 and TRBJ1-1; D remains ambiguous. Germline CDR1 reads SEHNR; CDR2 reads FQNEAQ (reference sequence). The V end lost 5 bases, the J end lost 4 bases, and 20 bases lay between the germline ends. The CDR3 is made up of 16 amino acids. The CDR3 DNA follows: TGTGCCAGCAGCCCATCTCCGACTGCAGCGAGCACTGAAGCTTTCTTT. Translated, it gives CASSPSPTAASTEAFF.

The chain joins TRBV7-2 to TRBJ2-1; TRBD2 agrees at 13 bases. The J segment lost 7 bases and the V segment lost 1 base, leaving 1 base of the junction unmatched. The CDR3 consists of 15 residues. Germline V CDR1 and CDR2: SGHTA, FQGNSA. This CDR3 reads CASSLVTSGRNEQFF. For the CDR3, the DNA is TGTGCCAGCAGCTTAGTGACTAGCGGGAGGAATGAGCAGTTCTTC.